This TCR beta chain was recorded in a study of blood T cell repertoires in COVID-19. Overall study: Sites across the United States, Italy and Spain contributed samples from acute and convalescent COVID-19.

In the authors' workflow: The assay estimated nucleated cells by amplifying reference gene primers. Measured with immunoSEQ multiplex PCR; TCRdb has only the in-frame clones, and not every one. V, J and clone size are taken as reported in that table, and D and trimming were inferred from the DNA itself. The table lists 200,000 to 300,000 clones, about four fifths of them singletons. With 7 bases removed from V and 6 bases from J, the gap between germline ends came to 6 bases. Germline V CDR1 and CDR2: SQVTM, ANQGSEA. CDR3 size: 10 residues. Sequenced input: peripheral blood. This chain uses TRBV29-1 with TRBJ1-4, with D uncertain. The source of this sequence is a man aged 50-60 years with acute or convalescent COVID-19. CDR3: CSAGDEKLFF. The CDR3 DNA is TGCAGCGCTGGAGATGAAAAACTGTTTTTT. The full variable domain, rest sourced from reference TRBV29-1 and TRBJ1-4, is SAVISQKPSRDICQRGTSLTIQCQVDSQVTMMFWYRQQPGQSLTLIATANQGSEATYESGFVIDKFPISRPNLTFSTLTVSNMSPEDSSIYLCSAGDEKLFFGSGTQLSVL.